This TCR beta chain was obtained from a study of human T cells and chemical hapten exposure (dated by TCRdb to the early 2020s). Regarding the complete study: For sensitization, 2% DPC in acetone was applied to a 2 cm by 2 cm area of upper inner arm skin. Throughout the study period of 20 to 30 weeks, patients also received therapeutic DPC doses to the scalp every week. Patch testing was performed on the upper back with Finn chambers containing 0.01% DPC, and the patch tests were scored after 6 days according to International Contact Dermatitis Research Group standards. The patient cohort, mostly female, included alopecia areata with under or over 50% scalp involvement, alopecia totalis and alopecia universalis. Libraries were combined into a pool for sequencing, and differences in TCR yield between samples came mainly from small differences in library volumes within the pool. In alopecia patients, the study followed how the peripheral blood TCR repertoire changed in vivo over primary and secondary sensitization to diphenylcyclopropenone (DPC), a hapten. Blood was sampled from patients pre-sensitization (week 0) and at 2, 6 and about 24 weeks after DPC sensitization. Around 29 alopecia patients provided blood for TCR sequencing at one to four time points (pre-sensitization, 2, 6 and 24 weeks). Findings and caveats that apply to the study as a whole: After repeated subsampling, the strength of the expansion versus patch-test correlation and the threshold at which it became significant changed. The number of PT1 expanded TCRs positively correlated with patch test score, significant at thresholds 8, 16 and 32 but not 4. Compared with pre-sensitization or healthy control sets, expanded TCRs formed significantly more large CDR3 similarity clusters, which is consistent with antigen-driven responses. All patients had alopecia, a presumed autoimmune disease, so their immune response might differ from that of healthy individuals. DPC sensitization did not change how many TCRs were above 1 in 1000 frequency, and no evidence was found of alterations in global repertoire structure.

The CDR3, from cysteine to phenylalanine, totals 15 residues. Just CDR3 DNA is preserved here, 45 bases in frame from base 1. The germline V end is reduced by 4 bases and the J end by 4 bases; junction bases left unmatched: 8. From the germline V gene (reference sequence), CDR1 is SEHNR and CDR2 is FQNEAQ. This clonotype showed up just a few times. This clone's antigen is unknown. No base qualities exist here, and no much larger clone lies one base off it. The sample's time point label, decoded: patch test 2, 6 weeks after DPC sensitization. In light of the paper, this sample's treatment or condition label describes: therapeutic diphenylcyclopropenone sensitization with weekly scalp DPC. At each patch-test visit, blood was drawn before the patch test was applied. Eligible patients were aged 18 to 70, diagnosed with alopecia, deemed suitable for DPC therapy, and excluded if pregnant. Total RNA was extracted from unfractionated whole blood collected in Tempus Blood RNA tubes.

The library was built by means of RACE. Sequencer: NextSeq 500. During library preparation, unique molecular identifiers were attached to individual cDNA molecules so that TCRs could be counted in a quantitative, reproducible way. From each blood RNA sample, both TCR alpha and TCR beta chains were sequenced. As for the authors' bioinformatics: A median of roughly 99,000 TCRs per sample was observed, with a range of about 23,224 to 690,600. The Decombinator software suite was used to annotate V, J and CDR3 in the TCR reads. For PS versus PT1 abundance plots, all samples were subsampled to the same number of TCRs (28,000). Expanded TCRs were defined as absent before sensitization and observed at least eight times at the 2-week time point. In TCRdb, the public reads were trimmed at Q25 with fastp and aligned with MiXCR, with productive beta chains retained. Each entry merges the rows of one CDR3 protein and shows their most common DNA and genes. TCRdb's processing, not the authors', yielded these V and J calls. This sample comprises 80,000 to 95,000 distinct CDR3 sequences, approximately 10% of them detected only once. Roughly 2% of the sample rests with the top ten.

The sequence derives from a middle-aged man with alopecia areata. Some clones in this sample may be carry-over from other donors' samples. Sample: whole blood, taken in connection with sensitization to the hapten diphenylcyclopropenone (DPC). The chain is made from TRBV7-9 and TRBJ2-7, and TRBD1 aligns with 9 junction nucleotides. At the DNA level, the sequence is TGTGCCAGCAGCTCCTCGGACAGGGGATTTTACGAGCAGTACTTC. Translated, this gives CASSSSDRGFYEQYF.